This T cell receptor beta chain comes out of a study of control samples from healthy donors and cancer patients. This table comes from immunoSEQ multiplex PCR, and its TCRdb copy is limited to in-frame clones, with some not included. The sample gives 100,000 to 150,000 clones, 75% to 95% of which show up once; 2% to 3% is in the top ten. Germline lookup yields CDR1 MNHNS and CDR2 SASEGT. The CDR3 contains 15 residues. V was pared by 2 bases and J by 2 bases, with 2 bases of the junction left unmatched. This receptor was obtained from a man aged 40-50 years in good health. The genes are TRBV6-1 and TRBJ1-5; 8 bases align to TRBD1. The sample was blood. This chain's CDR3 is CASSETGGGNQPQHF. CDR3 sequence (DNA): TGTGCCAGCAGTGAAACAGGGGGTGGCAATCAGCCCCAGCATTTT.